This TCR beta chain stems from a study of identical twins. Of note for this clonotype: What it binds is unknown.

Findings and limits, study-wide: When twins shared out-of-frame alpha sequences, those sequences had excess low generation probability. Among monozygotic twins, out-of-frame TCR alpha sharing exceeded what models predicted.

Trimming pared 0 bases from V and 6 bases from J, leaving 9 bases between. Per the germline V gene, CDR1 is GTSNPN and CDR2 is SVGIG (reference sequence). The CDR3 is 12 residues long. TCRdb re-analysed the 5' RACE reads in MiXCR, keeping a single row per CDR3 protein. The sample lists over 600,000 distinct CDR3 sequences; 20% to 25% were seen once. These same records also appear under a second study, on T cells expressing NK-cell markers.

Sequencing input: PBMCs. The chain uses TRBV30 and TRBJ2-7, with D hard to call. This TCR was sampled from a woman aged 18-29 years in good health. The CDR3 spells CAWSVLFSEQYF. The CDR3 region has the DNA TGTGCCTGGAGTGTCCTGTTCTCCGAGCAGTACTTC.